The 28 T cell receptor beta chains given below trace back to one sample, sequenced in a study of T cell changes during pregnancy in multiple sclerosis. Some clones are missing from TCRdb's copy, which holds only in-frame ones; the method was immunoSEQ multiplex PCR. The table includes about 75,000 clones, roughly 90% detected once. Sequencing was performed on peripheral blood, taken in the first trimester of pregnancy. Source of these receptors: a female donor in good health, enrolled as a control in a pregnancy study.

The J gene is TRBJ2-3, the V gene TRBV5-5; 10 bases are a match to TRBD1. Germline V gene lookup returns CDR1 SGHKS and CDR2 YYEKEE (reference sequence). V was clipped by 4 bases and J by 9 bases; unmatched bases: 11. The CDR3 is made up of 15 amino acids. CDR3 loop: CASSRRTGGLGTQYF. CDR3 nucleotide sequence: TGTGCCAGCAGCCGACGGACAGGGGGGCTTGGGACGCAGTATTTT.

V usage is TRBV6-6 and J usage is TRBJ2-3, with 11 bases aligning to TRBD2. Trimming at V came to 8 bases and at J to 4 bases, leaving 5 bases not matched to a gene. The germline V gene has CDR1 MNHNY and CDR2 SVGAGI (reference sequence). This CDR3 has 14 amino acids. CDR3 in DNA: TGTGCCAGCCGCACTAGCGGGGGATCAGATACGCAGTATTTT. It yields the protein CASRTSGGSDTQYF.

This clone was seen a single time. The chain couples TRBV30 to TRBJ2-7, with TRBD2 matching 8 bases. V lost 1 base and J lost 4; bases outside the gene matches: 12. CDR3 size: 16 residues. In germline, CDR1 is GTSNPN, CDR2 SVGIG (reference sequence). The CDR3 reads CAWSEMGRGLGYEQYF. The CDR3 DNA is TGTGCCTGGAGTGAAATGGGAAGGGGACTAGGTTACGAGCAGTACTTC.

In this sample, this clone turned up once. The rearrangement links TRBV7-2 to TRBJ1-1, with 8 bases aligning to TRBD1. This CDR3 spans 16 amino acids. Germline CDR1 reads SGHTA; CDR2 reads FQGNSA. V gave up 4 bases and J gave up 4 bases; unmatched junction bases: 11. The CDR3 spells CASSSGGQGSSTEAFF. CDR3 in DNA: TGTGCCAGCAGCTCTGGAGGACAGGGCAGTAGCACTGAAGCTTTCTTT.

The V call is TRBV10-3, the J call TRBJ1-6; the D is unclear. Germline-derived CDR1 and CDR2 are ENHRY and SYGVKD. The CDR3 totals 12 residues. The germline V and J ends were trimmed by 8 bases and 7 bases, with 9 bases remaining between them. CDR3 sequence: CAIGRGNSPLHF. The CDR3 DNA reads TGTGCCATCGGACGGGGAAATTCACCCCTCCACTTT.

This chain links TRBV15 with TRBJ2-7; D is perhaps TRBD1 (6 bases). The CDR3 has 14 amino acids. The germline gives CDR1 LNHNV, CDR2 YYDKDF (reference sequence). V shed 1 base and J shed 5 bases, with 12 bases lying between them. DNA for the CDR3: TGTGCCACCAGCAGAGGACAGGCTCGGAACGAGCAGTACTTC. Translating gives CATSRGQARNEQYF.

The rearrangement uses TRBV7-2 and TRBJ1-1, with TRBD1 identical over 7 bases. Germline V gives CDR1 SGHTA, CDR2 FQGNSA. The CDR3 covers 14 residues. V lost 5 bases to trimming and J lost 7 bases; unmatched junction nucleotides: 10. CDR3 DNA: TGTGCCAGCAGCCCCCGGACAGGTGGTATTGAAGCTTTCTTT. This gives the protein CASSPRTGGIEAFF.

The CDR3 DNA reads TGTGCCAGCAGCCTACCGCCCGGAGAAGATACGCAGTATTTT. This gives the protein CASSLPPGEDTQYF. V is TRBV7-6 and J is TRBJ2-3; D remains ambiguous. The CDR3 totals 14 residues. Germline CDR1 SGHVS, CDR2 FNYEAQ. V was cut by 5 bases and J by 5 bases, with 14 bases left in between.

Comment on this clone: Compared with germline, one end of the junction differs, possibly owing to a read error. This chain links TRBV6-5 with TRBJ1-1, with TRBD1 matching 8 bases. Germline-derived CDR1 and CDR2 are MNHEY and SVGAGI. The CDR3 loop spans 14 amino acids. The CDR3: CASPQDRVNAEAFF. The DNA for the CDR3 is TGTGCCAGCCCACAGGACAGGGTGAACGCTGAAGCTTTCTTT.

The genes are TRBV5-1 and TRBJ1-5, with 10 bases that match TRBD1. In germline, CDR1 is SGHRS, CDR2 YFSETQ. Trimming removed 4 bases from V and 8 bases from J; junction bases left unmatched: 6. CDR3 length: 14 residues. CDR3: CASSRDRGGEPQHF. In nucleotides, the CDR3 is TGCGCCAGCAGCCGGGACAGGGGTGGGGAGCCCCAGCATTTT.

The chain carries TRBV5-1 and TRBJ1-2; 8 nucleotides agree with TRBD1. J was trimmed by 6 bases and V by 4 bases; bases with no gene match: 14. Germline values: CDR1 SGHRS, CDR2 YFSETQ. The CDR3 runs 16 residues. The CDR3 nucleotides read TGCGCCAGCAGCCCATCAAGTGGACAGGGCATCCATGGCTACACCTTC. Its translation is CASSPSSGQGIHGYTF. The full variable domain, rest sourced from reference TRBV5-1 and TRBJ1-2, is KAGVTQTPRYLIKTRGQQVTLSCSPISGHRSVSWYQQTPGQGLQFLFEYFSETQRNKGNFPGRFSGRQFSNSRSEMNVSTLELGDSALYLCASSPSSGQGIHGYTFGSGTRLTVV.

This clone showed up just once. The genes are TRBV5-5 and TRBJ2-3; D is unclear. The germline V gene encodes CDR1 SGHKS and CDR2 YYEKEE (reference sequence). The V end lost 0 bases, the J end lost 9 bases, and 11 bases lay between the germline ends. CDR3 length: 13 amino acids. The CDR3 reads CASSLDPLETQYF. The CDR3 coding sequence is TGTGCCAGCAGCTTGGACCCCCTAGAAACGCAGTATTTT.

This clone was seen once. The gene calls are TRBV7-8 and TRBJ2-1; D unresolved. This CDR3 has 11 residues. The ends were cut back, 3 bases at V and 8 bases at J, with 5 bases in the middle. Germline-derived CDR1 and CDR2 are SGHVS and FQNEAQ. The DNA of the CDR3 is TGTGCCAGCAGCTTCGCGGATGAGCAGTTCTTC. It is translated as CASSFADEQFF.

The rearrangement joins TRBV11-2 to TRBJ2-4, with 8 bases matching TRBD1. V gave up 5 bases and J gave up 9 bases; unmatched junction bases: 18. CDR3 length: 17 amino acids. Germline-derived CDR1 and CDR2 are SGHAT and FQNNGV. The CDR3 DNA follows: TGTGCCAGCAGCCCCCCGCAGGGGGCAAGAAGTGGGAGCATTCAGTACTTC. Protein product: CASSPPQGARSGSIQYF.

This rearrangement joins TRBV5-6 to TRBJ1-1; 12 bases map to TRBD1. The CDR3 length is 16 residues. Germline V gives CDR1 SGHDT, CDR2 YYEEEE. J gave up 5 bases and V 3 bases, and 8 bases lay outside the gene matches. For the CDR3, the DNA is TGTGCCAGCAGCTGGGACAGGGGGCGACTTGAGACTGAAGCTTTCTTT. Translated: CASSWDRGRLETEAFF.

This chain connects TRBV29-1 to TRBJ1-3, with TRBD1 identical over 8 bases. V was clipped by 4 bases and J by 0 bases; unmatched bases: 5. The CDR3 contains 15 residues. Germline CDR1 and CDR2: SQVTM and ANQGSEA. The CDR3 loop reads CSVVNTGGSGNTIYF. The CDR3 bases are TGCAGCGTTGTTAATACAGGGGGCTCTGGAAACACCATATATTTT. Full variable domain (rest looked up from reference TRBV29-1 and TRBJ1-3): SAVISQKPSRDICQRGTSLTIQCQVDSQVTMMFWYRQQPGQSLTLIATANQGSEATYESGFVIDKFPISRPNLTFSTLTVSNMSPEDSSIYLCSVVNTGGSGNTIYFGEGSWLTVV.

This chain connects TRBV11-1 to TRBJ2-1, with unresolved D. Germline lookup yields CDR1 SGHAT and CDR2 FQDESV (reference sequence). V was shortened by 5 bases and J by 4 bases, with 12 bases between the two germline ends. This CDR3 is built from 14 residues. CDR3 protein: CASSPLISYNEQFF. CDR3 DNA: TGTGCCAGCAGCCCCCTTATATCGTACAATGAGCAGTTCTTC. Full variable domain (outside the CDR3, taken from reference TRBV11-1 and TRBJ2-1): EAEVAQSPRYKITEKSQAVAFWCDPISGHATLYWYRQILGQGPELLVQFQDESVVDDSQLPKDRFSAERLKGVDSTLKIQPAELGDSAMYLCASSPLISYNEQFFGPGTRLTVL.

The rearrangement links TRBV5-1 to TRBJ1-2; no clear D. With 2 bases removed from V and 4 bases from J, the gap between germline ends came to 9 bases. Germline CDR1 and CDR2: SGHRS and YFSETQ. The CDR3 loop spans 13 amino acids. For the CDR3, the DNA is TGCGCCAGCAGCTTCGCGGATAGCTATGGCTACACCTTC. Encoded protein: CASSFADSYGYTF.

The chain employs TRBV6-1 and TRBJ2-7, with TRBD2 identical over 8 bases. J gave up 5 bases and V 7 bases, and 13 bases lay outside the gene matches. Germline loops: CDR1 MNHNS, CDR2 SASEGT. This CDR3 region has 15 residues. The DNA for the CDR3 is TGTGCCAGCACCAAAAGGAGCGGGAGTATGGACGAGCAGTACTTC. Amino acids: CASTKRSGSMDEQYF.

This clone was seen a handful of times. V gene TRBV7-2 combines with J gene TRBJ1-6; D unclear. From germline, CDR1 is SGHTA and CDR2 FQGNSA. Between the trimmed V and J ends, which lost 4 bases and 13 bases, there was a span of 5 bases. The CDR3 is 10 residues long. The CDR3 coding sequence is TGTGCCAGCAGCTCGGGTCCCCTCCACTTT. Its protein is CASSSGPLHF.

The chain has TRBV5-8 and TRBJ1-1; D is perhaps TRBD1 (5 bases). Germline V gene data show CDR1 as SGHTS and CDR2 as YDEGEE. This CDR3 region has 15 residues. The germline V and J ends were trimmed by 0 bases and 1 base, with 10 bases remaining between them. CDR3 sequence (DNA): TGTGCCAGCAGCTTGGTGGGGGGATCGAACACTGAAGCTTTCTTT. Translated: CASSLVGGSNTEAFF.

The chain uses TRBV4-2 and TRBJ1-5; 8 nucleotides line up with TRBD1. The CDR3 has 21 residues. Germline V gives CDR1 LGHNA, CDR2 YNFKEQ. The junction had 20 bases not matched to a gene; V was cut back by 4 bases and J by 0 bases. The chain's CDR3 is CASSRVWGTGQAVYSNQPQHF. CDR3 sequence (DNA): TGTGCCAGCAGCCGAGTATGGGGCACGGGACAGGCTGTATATAGCAATCAGCCCCAGCATTTT.

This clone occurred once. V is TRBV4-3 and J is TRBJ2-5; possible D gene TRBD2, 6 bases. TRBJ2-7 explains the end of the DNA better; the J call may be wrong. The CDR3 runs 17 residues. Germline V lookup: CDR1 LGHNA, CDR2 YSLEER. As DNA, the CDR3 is TGCGCCAGCAGCCCCCCCCGGCGGGACGTCAGCTCCTACGAGCAGTACTTC. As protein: CASSPPRRDVSSYEQYF.

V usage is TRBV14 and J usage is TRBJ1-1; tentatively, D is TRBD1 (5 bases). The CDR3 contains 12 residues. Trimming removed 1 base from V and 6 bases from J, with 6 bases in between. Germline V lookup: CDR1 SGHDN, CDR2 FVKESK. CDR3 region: CASSQAGAEAFF. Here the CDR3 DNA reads TGTGCCAGCAGCCAAGCGGGGGCTGAAGCTTTCTTT.

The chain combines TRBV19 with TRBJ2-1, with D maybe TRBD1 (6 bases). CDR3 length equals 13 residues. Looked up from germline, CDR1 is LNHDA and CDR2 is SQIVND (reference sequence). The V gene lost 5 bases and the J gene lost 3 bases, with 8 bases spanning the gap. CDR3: CASSADSYNEQFF. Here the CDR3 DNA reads TGTGCCAGTAGTGCGGACAGCTACAATGAGCAGTTCTTC.

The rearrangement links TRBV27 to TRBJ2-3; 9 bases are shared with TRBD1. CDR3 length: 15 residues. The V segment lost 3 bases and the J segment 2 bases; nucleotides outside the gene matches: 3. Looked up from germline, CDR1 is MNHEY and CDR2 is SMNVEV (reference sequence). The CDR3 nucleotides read TGTGCCAGCAGTTTCAGGACAGGGGCCACAGATACGCAGTATTTT. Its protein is CASSFRTGATDTQYF.

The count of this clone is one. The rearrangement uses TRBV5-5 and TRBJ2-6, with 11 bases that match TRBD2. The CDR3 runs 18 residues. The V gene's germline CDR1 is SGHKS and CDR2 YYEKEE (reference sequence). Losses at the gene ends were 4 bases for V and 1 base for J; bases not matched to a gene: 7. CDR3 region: CASSPGLAGFSGANVLTF. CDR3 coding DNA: TGTGCCAGCAGCCCCGGACTAGCGGGCTTTTCTGGGGCCAACGTCCTGACTTTC.

The CDR3 protein is CASSLGGPPESYYGYTF. In DNA, the CDR3 is TGCGCCAGCAGCTTGGGCGGGCCCCCAGAGTCTTACTATGGCTACACCTTC. The chain has TRBV5-1 and TRBJ1-2; D gene unclear. This CDR3 is built from 17 residues. CDR1 SGHRS and CDR2 YFSETQ come from the germline V gene. V lost 0 bases and J 3 bases, leaving 18 bases between the germline ends. Variable domain in full (rest from reference TRBV5-1 and TRBJ1-2): KAGVTQTPRYLIKTRGQQVTLSCSPISGHRSVSWYQQTPGQGLQFLFEYFSETQRNKGNFPGRFSGRQFSNSRSEMNVSTLELGDSALYLCASSLGGPPESYYGYTFGSGTRLTVV.